This TCR beta chain was found in a study of control samples from healthy donors and cancer patients (dated by TCRdb to the early 2020s). Receptors were amplified or captured by the immunoSEQ multiplex PCR assay. Held by TCRdb, this immuneACCESS table contains in-frame sequences only and omits some clones. Under half of the omission traces to an unresolved V gene where checked; the cause of the rest is unknown. In this sample the table shows 200,000 to 250,000 clones, around 94% of which occur a single time. The top ten clonotypes cover approximately 1.5% of the sample. The CDR3 numbers 14 residues from cysteine through phenylalanine. The DNA shown is the 42-base CDR3, in frame from base 1. From the germline V gene, CDR1 is SGHTA and CDR2 is FQGNSA. After removal of 5 bases from V and 7 bases from J, the junction retains 9 bases not matched to a gene. A note on this clone: Its antigen specificity is not known. Per-base quality was not reported, and no clone a single base away is much larger than it.

The clonotype comes from a man aged 45-65 years in good health. Here the chain combines TRBV7-2 and TRBJ2-5; TRBD2 fits 8 bases in the junction. The sample consisted of blood. Here the CDR3 is given as CASSDRMAGGTQYF. Here is the DNA: TGTGCCAGCAGCGACCGGATGGCGGGGGGGACCCAGTACTTC.